The rows below give T cell receptor beta chains drawn from one sample of a study of cytomegalovirus exposure and HLA in healthy donors. Sequencing was performed with immunoSEQ multiplex PCR; in TCRdb, only in-frame clones are kept and a portion is missing. The table lists 200,000 to 250,000 clones, more than 75% of them singletons. Material: PBMCs. These receptors came from a human donor in good health. Both conserved end residues are part of each CDR3. For some rows the clone size is stated as once, few or many, or as a class when expanded; others skip it.

>TRBJ2-3|TRBV6-5|NA
CASSPSGSWDTQYF
>TRBJ1-6|TRBV2|NA
CAKRGQSNNSPLHF
>TRBJ2-3|TRBV10-3|NA
CAISETEREGVDTQYF
>TRBJ1-1|TRBV4-1|few
CASSQVSGTEAFF
>TRBJ2-3|TRBV5-1|NA
CASTLGGVSTDTQYF
>TRBJ2-1|TRBV27|NA
CASSFGLAGSNEQFF
>TRBJ2-7|TRBV7-2|NA
CASSVSSYEQYF
>TRBJ2-1|TRBV6-5|NA
CASSIRDREWQFF
>TRBJ2-3|TRBV7-3|NA
CASSPGLAGADTQYF
>TRBJ2-1|TRBV12-5|NA
CASGLAPTGGAYNEQFF
>NA|TRBV6-6|NA
CASSPGAISSYEQYF
>TRBJ2-4|TRBV15|few
CATSREASGIIAKNIQYF
>TRBJ2-3|TRBV7-9|NA
CASSLVGTALTDTQYF
>TRBJ2-2|TRBV5-1|NA
CASSFTSGSGAGELFF
>TRBJ2-1|TRBV6-4|few
CASSYGADSREQFF
>TRBJ2-5|TRBV7-6|NA
CASSLAPGGFETQYF
>TRBJ1-1|TRBV25-1|NA
CASKDFFAEAFF
>TRBJ2-7|TRBV13|NA
CASTLSPKPGHPYEQYF
>TRBJ2-7|TRBV19|NA
CASSIARTTPSEQYF
>TRBJ2-1|TRBV6-5|once
CASSYLAGVYNEQFF
>TRBJ2-7|TRBV18|NA
CASSTTSVNSYEQYF
>TRBJ2-7|TRBV27|NA
CASSSRTRGRSEQYF
>TRBJ2-1|TRBV7-4|NA
CASSLFKTGEDDEQFF
>TRBJ2-1|TRBV11-3|once
CASSRLAGGEQFF
>TRBJ2-4|TRBV19|once
CASSIRRLSGTAENIQYF
>TRBJ2-5|TRBV5-8|NA
CASSSGTSGTVQTQYF
>TRBJ2-7|TRBV7-9|NA
CASSFQGAKDEQYF
>TRBJ2-3|TRBV27|NA
CASSFSGERADTQYF
>TRBJ2-1|TRBV7-9|NA
CASSLKSWGDEQFF
>TRBJ2-1|TRBV29-1|NA
CSVDLRLSGRVDEQFF
>TRBJ2-1|TRBV11-3|few
CASSLRQGWEQFF
>TRBJ1-1|TRBV6-1|NA
CASNQQGVNTEAFF
>TRBJ1-2|TRBV5-1|NA
CASSLAYRQRVNYGYTF
>TRBJ1-4|TRBV7-9|NA
CASSPGGSTNEKLFF
>TRBJ2-7|TRBV19|NA
CASSILGGGVYEQYF
>TRBJ2-2|TRBV5-1|NA
CASSPGQGASTGELFF
>TRBJ2-5|TRBV27|NA
CASSSVTSGGQETQYF
>TRBJ2-3|TRBV7-6|few
CASSLVAFYRGSKNTDTQYF
>TRBJ2-7|TRBV2|NA
CASSDVPTGSYEQYF
>NA|TRBV27|NA
CASSRGQGAYEQYF
>TRBJ2-1|TRBV7-8|NA
CASSAGEVGGRAMSHVEQFF
>TRBJ2-2|TRBV30|NA
CAWSQGARTGELFF
>TRBJ1-1|TRBV7-6|NA
CASSLGGALDTEAFF
>TRBJ2-1|TRBV11-2|NA
CASSLALAGGINEQFF
>TRBJ1-5|TRBV7-6|NA
CASSLSPRQGTNQPQHF
>TRBJ2-5|TRBV5-1|once
CASSRTSGRGETQYF
>TRBJ1-1|TRBV2|NA
CATQFGGGGDTEAFF
>TRBJ1-4|TRBV7-9|NA
CASSKQGSNEKLFF
>TRBJ2-5|TRBV7-9|once
CSSSQTGGEVQETQYF
>TRBJ1-5|TRBV23-1|NA
CASSQSRQGSNQPQHF
>TRBJ2-7|TRBV27|NA
CASRPSGRAHEQYF
>TRBJ2-3|TRBV12-5|NA
CASGLVVQGSTDTQYF
>TRBJ2-7|TRBV29-1|NA
CSVEDLQGATYEQYF